This note documents a single T cell receptor beta chain sequence. In the source study's methods: The assay estimated nucleated cells by amplifying reference gene primers. TCRdb keeps only in-frame clones here, not all; method: immunoSEQ multiplex PCR. V, J and clone size are those of that table, while D and trimming were read from the DNA. Of just under 100,000 clones in the sample, approximately 86% were seen once. This sample is part of a study of blood T cell repertoires in COVID-19. About the research overall: Material from acute and convalescent COVID-19 was sourced from the United States, Italy and Spain. PBMCs, B-cell-depleted T cells, or T cells provided the cDNA or gDNA that made up the material.

Trimming pared 4 bases from V and 5 bases from J, leaving 18 bases between. Looked up from germline, CDR1 is SGHAT and CDR2 is FQNNGV. CDR3 size: 15 residues. Material for sequencing was peripheral blood. The clonotype comes from an older woman in a cohort sampled during active or convalescent COVID-19. J is TRBJ2-7 and V is TRBV11-2; weak D call: TRBD1 (6 bases). CDR3 bases: TGTGCCAGCAGCTCTGATACAGGGTCATGGAACGAGCAGTACTTC. Translating it yields CASSSDTGSWNEQYF.